Reported below is one T cell receptor beta chain. This CDR3 has 14 amino acids. V shed 4 bases and J shed 5 bases, with 15 bases lying between them. Germline CDR1 SGHDT, CDR2 YYEEEE. The entry originates in a study of blood T cell repertoires in COVID-19. Study at large: COVID-19 samples collected from the United States, Italy and Spain covered acute and convalescent phases. Nucleic acid was either cDNA or gDNA, and it came from T cells, B-cell-depleted T cells, or PBMCs.

The authors' processing: By means of reference gene primer amplification, nucleated cell counts were estimated. The data were produced by immunoSEQ multiplex PCR, yet TCRdb's version contains in-frame clones alone and is incomplete. The DNA was the basis for D and trimming; V, J and clone size are from that table. The sample records fewer than 300,000 clones, approximately 82% being singletons. The receptor was isolated from a woman aged 18-30 years with acute or convalescent COVID-19. The V call is TRBV5-6, the J call TRBJ1-2, with D perhaps matching TRBD1 (5 bases). Source material: peripheral blood. Written as DNA, the CDR3 is TGTGCCAGCAGCCAGACGGGACTAAGATATGGCTACACCTTC. Protein: CASSQTGLRYGYTF.